A single T cell receptor (beta chain) is shown here with its context. Its specificity is unknown. Sequencing used immunoSEQ multiplex PCR; TCRdb keeps in-frame clones, though not all of them. The repertoire includes about 40,000 clones, 75% to 90% of them detected once, and roughly 2.5% sits in the top ten. The data originate from a study of T cells in localized non-small cell lung cancer. The study's findings and limits: In adjacent lung appeared a median about 58 of the top 100 tumor clones.

The sequenced sample was peripheral blood, obtained before any cancer treatment. This TCR came from a woman aged 40-75 years with stage I lung adenocarcinoma.

The CDR3 region is CASVYNSGPQGEQYF. In DNA form, the CDR3 reads TGTGCCAGCGTGTACAATAGCGGCCCCCAAGGCGAGCAGTACTTC. The J gene is TRBJ2-7, the V gene TRBV2; D is possibly TRBD2 (6 bases). Trimming took off 8 bases at V and 6 bases at J, with 23 bases between the two ends. The germline V gene has CDR1 SNHLY and CDR2 FYNNEI. The CDR3 loop spans 15 amino acids.